This T cell receptor beta chain was sequenced in a study of a mutant IDH1 vaccine in newly diagnosed glioma listed by TCRdb under 2021. For the study in its entirety: Patients were given eight vaccinations, in weeks 1, 3, 5, 7, 11, 15, 19 and 23, which matched visits V03 through V10. In the chemotherapy-containing groups, vaccination started alongside temozolomide cycles, whereas in patients who had radiotherapy alone it started 4-6 weeks after radiotherapy. Of the approximately 30 treated patients, around 60% were male and around 38% were female, and a mean age of roughly 40 years was recorded. Before enrollment, most patients had been given radiochemotherapy with temozolomide as standard therapy, while the rest had received either radiotherapy alone or temozolomide alone. Six visits were used for peripheral blood collection: V03 (baseline), V05, V07, V10, V12 and V13. For exploratory analyses, 25 to 30 treated patients had longitudinal TCRB deep sequencing done wherever samples were available. Overall study results and their limits: Selection of PBMC samples for TCRB deep sequencing was based on availability. Pseudoprogression appeared unrelated to alterations in the top peripheral T cell clonotypes detected by TCRB sequencing. Across multiple MHC alleles, vaccine-induced immune responses were seen in more than 80% of patients. According to the authors, sample limitations meant that analyses of patient blood samples could not be reproduced.

The CDR3 has 19 amino acids, counting the end cysteine and phenylalanine. The entry retains the CDR3 DNA only, 57 bases that are in frame from base 1. At the junction V is shortened by 1 base and J by 2 bases; bases outside the gene matches: 13. Sequences SGHTA (CDR1) and FQGNSA (CDR2) are obtained from the germline V gene. Notes on this clone: The specificity of this receptor is unknown. Base qualities are not recorded, but no much larger clone differs from it by a single base.

Receptor libraries were prepared by the immunoSEQ multiplex PCR assay. Rearranged TCR beta chain sequences were amplified using the hsTCRB Kit according to the manufacturer's protocol. TCRB libraries were sequenced on an Illumina MiSeq. In the paper's pipeline: The kit vendor's proprietary platform handled demultiplexing, trimming and gene mapping. TCRdb limited this immuneACCESS table to in-frame rearrangements with V and J called. A share of clones is missing; checked studies link under half to unresolved V genes, and the rest is unexplained. V and J calls and clone size follow that table, whereas D and trimming were derived from the DNA. This sample comprises around 33,000 clones, 90% of them detected only once. More than 20% of the sample goes to the ten largest clones. This specimen's time point label, interpreted: week 11, during vaccination. Every vaccine dose consisted of 300 ug of a 20-mer mutant IDH1 peptide in Montanide, administered subcutaneously together with topical imiquimod. All donors had newly diagnosed IDH1-mutant astrocytomas of WHO grade 3 or 4 that showed loss of nuclear ATRX. The samples were drawn from NOA16, a multicentre, single-arm, open-label phase I trial in Germany that tested a mutant IDH1 peptide vaccine in humans for the first time. Genomic DNA for TCRB sequencing was extracted from EDTA blood using the DNeasy Blood and Tissue Kit.

The V gene is TRBV7-2 and the J gene is TRBJ1-3; 8 bases in between match TRBD1. Source: PBMCs, taken from a glioma patient whose treatment included an IDH1 peptide vaccine. The clonotype was recovered from a man between 18 and 29 years old with glioma. Here is the DNA: TGTGCCAGCAGCTTAGGCAAGGGTAGGGGACAGGAAGCTGGAAACACCATATATTTT. It codes for CASSLGKGRGQEAGNTIYF.